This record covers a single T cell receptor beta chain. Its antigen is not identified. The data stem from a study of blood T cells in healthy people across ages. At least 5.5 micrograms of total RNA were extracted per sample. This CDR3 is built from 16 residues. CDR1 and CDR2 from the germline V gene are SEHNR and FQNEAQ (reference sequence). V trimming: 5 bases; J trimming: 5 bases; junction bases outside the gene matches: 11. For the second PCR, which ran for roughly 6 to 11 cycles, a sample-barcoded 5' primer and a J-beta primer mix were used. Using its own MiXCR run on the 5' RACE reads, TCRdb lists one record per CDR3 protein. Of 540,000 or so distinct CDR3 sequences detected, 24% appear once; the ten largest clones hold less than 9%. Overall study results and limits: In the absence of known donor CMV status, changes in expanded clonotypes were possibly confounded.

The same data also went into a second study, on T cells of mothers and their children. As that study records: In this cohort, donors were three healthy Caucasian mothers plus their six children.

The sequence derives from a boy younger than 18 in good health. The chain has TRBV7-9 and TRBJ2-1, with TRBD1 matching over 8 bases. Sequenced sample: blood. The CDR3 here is CASSLPDRVLNNEQFF. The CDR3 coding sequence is TGTGCCAGCAGCCTCCCGGACAGGGTTCTCAACAATGAGCAGTTCTTC.